The next 32 T cell receptor beta chains were all read from a single sample in a study of cytomegalovirus exposure and HLA in healthy donors. Primers for the PCR totalled 60 Vbeta and 13 Jbeta. Only in-frame clones appear in the TCRdb table, and some are missing; sequencing was by immunoSEQ multiplex PCR. Found here are about 140,000 clones, roughly 80% of them singletons; the top ten hold approximately 8.1%. The sequencing input was PBMCs. These receptors were obtained from a woman aged 45-59 years in good health and CMV-seropositive.

This clone was seen only once. The genes are TRBV5-1 and TRBJ1-2, with 7 bases matching TRBD1. V was clipped by 4 bases and J by 7 bases; unmatched bases: 10. CDR1 SGHRS and CDR2 YFSETQ come from the germline V gene. This CDR3 has 14 residues. The CDR3 loop is CASSTQTGSAGYTF. The CDR3 coding sequence is TGCGCCAGCAGCACCCAGACAGGGTCGGCTGGCTACACCTTC.

A note on this clone: The junction departs from the called germline gene at one end, perhaps through a read error. The same CDR3 also results from other DNA sequences found in this sample. The genes are TRBV28 and TRBJ1-1; possibly TRBD1 for D (6 bases). This CDR3 contains 12 residues. The V gene's germline CDR1 is MDHEN and CDR2 SYDVKM. The CDR3: CASTRGQFEAFF. CDR3 sequence (DNA): TGTGCCAGCACCAGAGGACAGTTTGAAGCCTTCTTT.

This chain uses TRBV12-5 with TRBJ2-2; D remains ambiguous. V dropped 0 bases and J dropped 4 bases, with 9 bases sitting between them. The V gene's germline CDR1 is LGHNT and CDR2 FRNRAP. This CDR3 spans 15 amino acids. In DNA, the CDR3 is TGTGCTAGTGGTTTGGTACTGAGGTCCACCGGGGAGCTGTTTTTT. This codes for CASGLVLRSTGELFF.

The chain joins TRBV21-1 to TRBJ2-1; TRBD2, the D gene given by the table, was not confirmed from the DNA. TRBV21-1 is a known pseudogene. The CDR3 length is 15 residues. CDR3: CASFQGTSGTNEQFF. The CDR3 bases are TGTGCCAGCTTTCAGGGGACTAGCGGTACCAATGAGCAGTTCTTC.

The chain couples TRBV7-6 to TRBJ1-1; weak D call: TRBD1 (6 bases). The germline CDR1 and CDR2 sequences are SGHVS and FNYEAQ. The CDR3 is 14 residues long. V shed 3 bases and J shed 3 bases, with 11 bases lying between them. CDR3 region: CASSFSQGDTEAFF. CDR3 coding DNA: TGTGCCAGCAGCTTCTCACAGGGTGACACTGAAGCTTTCTTT.

The V call is TRBV27, the J call TRBJ2-7; TRBD1 matches at 9 bases. This CDR3 spans 14 amino acids. Germline V CDR1 and CDR2: MNHEY, SMNVEV (reference sequence). The junction had 6 bases not matched to a gene; V was cut back by 6 bases and J by 3 bases. CDR3 sequence reads: CASSRTGDNYEQYF. CDR3 DNA: TGTGCCAGCAGCAGGACAGGGGACAACTACGAGCAGTACTTC.

The gene calls are TRBV28 and TRBJ2-7; weak D call: TRBD1 (7 bases). This CDR3 contains 14 residues. V lost 8 bases and J lost 2, with 16 bases in between. Germline-derived CDR1 and CDR2 are MDHEN and SYDVKM. The DNA of the CDR3 is TGTGCCAGCGGAGGGGGCTTTTTAACCTACGAGCAGTACTTC. Translated: CASGGGFLTYEQYF.

J is TRBJ1-3 and V is TRBV7-9; D is possibly TRBD1 (5 bases). V was pared by 5 bases and J by 0 bases, with 14 bases between. In germline, CDR1 is SEHNR, CDR2 FQNEAQ (reference sequence). The CDR3 contains 16 residues. CDR3 sequence (DNA): TGTGCCAGCAGCCGCGGAAGACAGTTCTCTGGAAACACCATATATTTT. Its translation: CASSRGRQFSGNTIYF.

The CDR3 loop is CASSGPGLAPGELFF. The CDR3 nucleotides read TGTGCCAGCAGTGGACCAGGACTAGCGCCCGGGGAGCTGTTTTTT. The V and J genes are TRBV28 and TRBJ2-2; TRBD2 matches at 9 bases. CDR1 is MDHEN, CDR2 SYDVKM, per germline. The CDR3 covers 15 residues. Unmatched junction bases numbered 7, after V lost 5 bases and J lost 6 bases. Together with reference TRBV28 and TRBJ2-2, the CDR3 gives the full variable domain: DVKVTQSSRYLVKRTGEKVFLECVQDMDHENMFWYRQDPGLGLRLIYFSYDVKMKEKGDIPEGYSVSREKKERFSLILESASTNQTSMYLCASSGPGLAPGELFFGEGSRLTVL.

The chain has TRBV18 and TRBJ2-2, with TRBD2 matching 10 bases. Germline V gives CDR1 KGHSH, CDR2 LQKENI. CDR3 size: 16 residues. The ends lost 0 bases at V and 4 bases at J; junction bases unmatched: 2. The CDR3 DNA reads as TGTGCCAGCTCACCACCGGGACTAGCGAGCACCGGGGAGCTGTTTTTT. Translation gives CASSPPGLASTGELFF. Variable domain in full (rest from reference TRBV18 and TRBJ2-2): NAGVMQNPRHLVRRRGQEARLRCSPMKGHSHVYWYRQLPEEGLKFMVYLQKENIIDESGMPKERFSAEFPKEGPSILRIQQVVRGDSAAYFCASSPPGLASTGELFFGEGSRLTVL.

The chain has TRBV19 and TRBJ2-1; 10 bases map to TRBD2. The trim removed 4 bases at V and 2 bases at J, leaving 2 bases unmatched. Germline loops: CDR1 LNHDA, CDR2 SQIVND (reference sequence). The CDR3 sequence is 15 residues long. The chain's CDR3 is CASSTLAGAYNEQFF. The CDR3 region has the DNA TGTGCCAGTAGTACTCTAGCGGGGGCCTACAATGAGCAGTTCTTC.

The J gene is TRBJ2-3, the V gene TRBV29-1, with D possibly TRBD1 on 6 matching bases. Trimming took off 0 bases at V and 10 bases at J, with 11 bases between the two ends. Germline CDR1 SQVTM, CDR2 ANQGSEA. The CDR3 length is 12 residues. The CDR3 coding sequence is TGCAGCGTTGAAGACAACAGGGTGTCGCAGTATTTT. Its protein product is CSVEDNRVSQYF.

This sequence joins TRBV5-1 and TRBJ1-1; D may be TRBD1 (5 bases). The CDR3 is 13 residues long. Germline loops: CDR1 SGHRS, CDR2 YFSETQ. Trimming removed 5 bases at V and 0 bases at J, with 8 bases between. CDR3 DNA: TGCGCCAGCAGTGACAGCTTGAACACTGAAGCTTTCTTT. Translating it yields CASSDSLNTEAFF.

The V and J genes are TRBV7-6 and TRBJ2-1, with 8 bases lining up with TRBD2. The CDR3 extends over 17 amino acids. The germline gives CDR1 SGHVS, CDR2 FNYEAQ. The trim removed 4 bases at V and 0 bases at J, leaving 8 bases unmatched. The CDR3 bases are TGTGCCAGCAGCTCGCGAGCGGGGGCGAGCTCCTACAATGAGCAGTTCTTC. Translating gives CASSSRAGASSYNEQFF.

This sequence joins TRBV25-1 and TRBJ2-3, with TRBD2 matching 11 bases. Germline V gene lookup returns CDR1 MGHDK and CDR2 SYGVNS. This CDR3 has 17 amino acids. The junction had 6 bases not matched to a gene; V was cut back by 3 bases and J by 1 base. The CDR3 sequence: CASSDPGLAGRTDTQYF. The DNA for the CDR3 is TGTGCCAGCAGTGACCCCGGACTAGCGGGTCGCACAGATACGCAGTATTTT.

The chain links TRBV20-1 to TRBJ2-7; no definite D call. Trimming removed 7 bases at V and 9 bases at J, with 16 bases between. Germline loops: CDR1 DFQATT, CDR2 SNEGSKA (reference sequence). The CDR3 covers 11 residues. CDR3 region: CSVPLAVRQYF. Here the CDR3 DNA reads TGCAGTGTCCCCTTGGCGGTGAGGCAGTACTTC.

This clone was detected only once. The chain combines TRBV11-2 with TRBJ2-5; a weak D match, TRBD1 (6 bases). This CDR3 contains 15 residues. With 4 bases removed from V and 5 bases from J, the gap between germline ends came to 17 bases. Looked up from germline, CDR1 is SGHAT and CDR2 is FQNNGV. The CDR3 region is CASSSSLRGWETQYF. The CDR3 DNA reads as TGTGCCAGCAGCTCCTCCTTAAGGGGGTGGGAGACCCAGTACTTC.

About this clone itself: One end of the junction does not line up with germline, which may come from a read error. The CDR3 DNA sequence: TGTTCCAGCAGTCTAACAGGGGAGGTGAATTCACCCCTCCACTTT. It is translated as CSSSLTGEVNSPLHF. The V and J genes are TRBV7-9 and TRBJ1-6; 7 positions match TRBD1. Germline CDR1 and CDR2: SEHNR and FQNEAQ (reference sequence). The length of the CDR3 is 15 residues.

The rearrangement uses TRBV15 and TRBJ1-5; D not resolved. Germline V gene sequence: CDR1 LNHNV, CDR2 YYDKDF (reference sequence). This CDR3 comprises 15 residues. Trimming took off 0 bases at V and 4 bases at J, with 10 bases between the two ends. The CDR3 reads CATSREYLSNQPQHF. The CDR3, as DNA: TGTGCCACCAGCAGAGAATACTTATCGAATCAGCCCCAGCATTTT.

This chain uses TRBV7-2 with TRBJ2-3, with D tentatively TRBD2 (6 bases). V gave up 5 bases and J gave up 6 bases, with 15 bases separating them. Germline CDR1 and CDR2: SGHTA and FQGNSA. This CDR3 region has 14 residues. The CDR3 here is CASSGLGGTDTQYF. The CDR3 bases are TGTGCCAGCAGCGGGCTCGGGGGAACGGATACGCAGTATTTT.

The chain combines TRBV4-1 with TRBJ2-1; 7 bases line up with TRBD1. From germline, CDR1 is MGHRA and CDR2 YSYEKL. This CDR3 region has 15 residues. The V segment lost 0 bases and the J segment 8 bases; nucleotides outside the gene matches: 7. CDR3 amino acids: CASSQDPSTGDEQFF. CDR3 sequence (DNA): TGCGCCAGCAGCCAAGATCCCAGTACAGGGGATGAGCAGTTCTTC.

The V gene is TRBV5-1, the J gene TRBJ1-5, with D perhaps TRBD1 (6 bases). Looked up from germline, CDR1 is SGHRS and CDR2 is YFSETQ. This CDR3 region has 14 residues. V was pared by 0 bases and J by 2 bases, with 6 bases between. Written as DNA, the CDR3 is TGCGCCAGCAGCTTGGCAGGGGGCAATCAGCCCCAGCATTTT. Translation gives CASSLAGGNQPQHF.

This chain uses TRBV9 with TRBJ1-2; D unresolved. The V gene lost 6 bases and the J gene lost 4 bases, with 13 bases spanning the gap. Germline V gives CDR1 SGDLS, CDR2 YYNGEE. The CDR3 covers 13 residues. CDR3 DNA: TGTGCCAGCACCCCTGAGGGTATCTATGGCTACACCTTC. Its translation is CASTPEGIYGYTF.

This clone has just a few counts. The rearrangement uses TRBV18 and TRBJ2-3, with 8 bases fitting TRBD2. Germline CDR1 KGHSH, CDR2 LQKENI. Trimming took 2 bases from V and 6 from J; bases not matched to a gene: 1. The CDR3 extends over 13 amino acids. For the CDR3, the DNA is TGTGCCAGCTCACCAAGCGGGAGTGATACGCAGTATTTT. Translating it yields CASSPSGSDTQYF.

This chain joins TRBV18 and TRBJ2-5; 13 bases fit TRBD2. Germline CDR1 is KGHSH and CDR2 is LQKENI. V dropped 0 bases and J dropped 4; count of bases not matched to a gene: 2. The CDR3 runs to 16 residues. CDR3 residues: CASSPPWTSGGETQYF. The CDR3 DNA reads TGTGCCAGCTCACCACCTTGGACTAGCGGGGGAGAGACCCAGTACTTC. Filled out from reference TRBV18 and TRBJ2-5, the complete variable domain reads NAGVMQNPRHLVRRRGQEARLRCSPMKGHSHVYWYRQLPEEGLKFMVYLQKENIIDESGMPKERFSAEFPKEGPSILRIQQVVRGDSAAYFCASSPPWTSGGETQYFGPGTRLLVL.

V gene TRBV5-1 combines with J gene TRBJ2-1, with 9 bases aligning to TRBD1. J was trimmed by 9 bases and V by 4 bases; bases with no gene match: 17. CDR1 and CDR2 (germline): SGHRS, YFSETQ. The CDR3 loop spans 17 amino acids. CDR3 sequence: CASSLGAGQGYLGEQFF. The CDR3 DNA reads TGCGCCAGCAGCCTTGGGGCGGGACAGGGTTACTTAGGTGAGCAGTTCTTC.

V and J are TRBV11-2 and TRBJ2-3; 8 bases match TRBD2. V shed 5 bases, J shed 5 bases, and the junction held 12 bases outside the gene matches. Germline lookup yields CDR1 SGHAT and CDR2 FQNNGV. This CDR3 region has 16 residues. The DNA of the CDR3 is TGTGCCAGCAGCCGACGGGTGGGGACTAGAGGAGATACGCAGTATTTT. Amino acid sequence: CASSRRVGTRGDTQYF.

V and J are TRBV5-4 and TRBJ2-1; D is perhaps TRBD2 (5 bases). Germline V gene data show CDR1 as SGHNT and CDR2 as YYREEE (reference sequence). This CDR3 has 13 amino acids. V was cut by 0 bases and J by 6 bases, with 7 bases left in between. CDR3 loop: CASSLAGSNEQFF. The CDR3 coding sequence is TGTGCCAGCAGCTTGGCGGGGAGCAATGAGCAGTTCTTC.

As to this clone: Different DNA sequences within this sample yield the same CDR3. V and J are TRBV5-4 and TRBJ2-7; no firm D call. The germline V and J ends were trimmed by 0 bases and 2 bases, with 6 bases remaining between them. The germline CDR1 and CDR2 sequences are SGHNT and YYREEE (reference sequence). The CDR3 covers 13 residues. The CDR3 bases are TGTGCCAGCAGCTTGGACCGGGCCTACGAGCAGTACTTC. Residues: CASSLDRAYEQYF. Full variable domain (missing parts from reference TRBV5-4 and TRBJ2-7): ETGVTQSPTHLIKTRGQQVTLRCSSQSGHNTVSWYQQALGQGPQFIFQYYREEENGRGNFPPRFSGLQFPNYSSELNVNALELDDSALYLCASSLDRAYEQYFGPGTRLTVT.

This sequence joins TRBV4-2 and TRBJ2-3, with D maybe TRBD2 (6 bases). The CDR3 is made up of 15 amino acids. Germline V gene sequence: CDR1 LGHNA, CDR2 YNFKEQ. The V and J ends lost 6 bases and 2 bases respectively, with 15 bases between them. The CDR3 loop is CASSLSGYFTDTQYF. CDR3 nucleotides: TGTGCCAGCAGTCTTAGCGGTTACTTCACAGATACGCAGTATTTT.

This chain uses TRBV27 with TRBJ2-1; possibly TRBD2 for D (6 bases). CDR1 and CDR2 (germline): MNHEY, SMNVEV (reference sequence). Trimming removed 0 bases at V and 2 bases at J, with 8 bases between. The CDR3 loop spans 15 amino acids. The CDR3 region has the DNA TGTGCCAGCAGTTTATCAGCGGGCCCCTACAATGAGCAGTTCTTC. Its translation: CASSLSAGPYNEQFF.

The CDR3 spells CASSVPLEASSYEQYF. For the CDR3, the DNA is TGTGCCAGCAGCGTCCCTTTAGAGGCGAGCTCCTACGAGCAGTACTTC. The chain has TRBV5-6 and TRBJ2-7, with D unresolved. The germline V gene encodes CDR1 SGHDT and CDR2 YYEEEE. The CDR3 is made up of 16 amino acids. The V end was cut by 4 bases, the J end by 0 bases, with 17 bases between.